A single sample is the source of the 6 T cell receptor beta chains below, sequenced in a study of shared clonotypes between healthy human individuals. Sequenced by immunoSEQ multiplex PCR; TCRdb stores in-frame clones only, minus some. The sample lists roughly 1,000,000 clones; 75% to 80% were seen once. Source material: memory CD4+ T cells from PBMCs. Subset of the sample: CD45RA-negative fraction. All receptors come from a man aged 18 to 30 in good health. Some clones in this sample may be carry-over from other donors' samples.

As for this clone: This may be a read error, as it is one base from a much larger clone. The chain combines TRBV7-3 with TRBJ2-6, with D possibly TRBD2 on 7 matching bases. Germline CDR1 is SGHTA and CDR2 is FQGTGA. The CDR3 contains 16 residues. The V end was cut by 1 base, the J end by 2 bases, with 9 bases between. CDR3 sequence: CASSLSGGAGANVLTF. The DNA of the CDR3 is TGTGCCAGCAGCTTAAGCGGGGGCGCTGGGGCCAACGTCCTGACTTTC.

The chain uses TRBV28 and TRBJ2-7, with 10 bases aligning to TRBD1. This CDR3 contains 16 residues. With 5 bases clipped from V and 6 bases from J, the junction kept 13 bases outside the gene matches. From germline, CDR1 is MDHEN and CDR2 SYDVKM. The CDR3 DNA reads TGTGCCAGCAGTACCTACTGGACAGGGGGACGGGGCGAGCAGTACTTC. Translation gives CASSTYWTGGRGEQYF. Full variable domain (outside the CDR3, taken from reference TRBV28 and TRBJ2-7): DVKVTQSSRYLVKRTGEKVFLECVQDMDHENMFWYRQDPGLGLRLIYFSYDVKMKEKGDIPEGYSVSREKKERFSLILESASTNQTSMYLCASSTYWTGGRGEQYFGPGTRLTVT.

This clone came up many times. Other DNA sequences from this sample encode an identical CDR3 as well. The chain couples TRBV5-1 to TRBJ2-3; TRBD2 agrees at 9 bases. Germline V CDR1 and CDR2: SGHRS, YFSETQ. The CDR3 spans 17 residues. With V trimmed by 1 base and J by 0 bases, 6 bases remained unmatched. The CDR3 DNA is TGCGCCAGCAGCTTGCAGGCTAGCGGGACTAGCACAGATACGCAGTATTTT. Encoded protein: CASSLQASGTSTDTQYF.

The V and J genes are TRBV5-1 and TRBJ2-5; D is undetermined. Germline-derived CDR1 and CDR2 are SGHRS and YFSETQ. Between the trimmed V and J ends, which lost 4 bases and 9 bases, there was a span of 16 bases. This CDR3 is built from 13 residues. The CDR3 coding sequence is TGCGCCAGCAGCCGTGACGTCCGTCGGGCCCAGTACTTC. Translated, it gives CASSRDVRRAQYF.

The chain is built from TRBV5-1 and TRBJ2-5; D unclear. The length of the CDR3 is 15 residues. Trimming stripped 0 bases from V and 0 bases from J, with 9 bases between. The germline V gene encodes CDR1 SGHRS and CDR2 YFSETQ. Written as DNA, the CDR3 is TGCGCCAGCAGCTTGGTCGGAGCCTACCAAGAGACCCAGTACTTC. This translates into CASSLVGAYQETQYF.

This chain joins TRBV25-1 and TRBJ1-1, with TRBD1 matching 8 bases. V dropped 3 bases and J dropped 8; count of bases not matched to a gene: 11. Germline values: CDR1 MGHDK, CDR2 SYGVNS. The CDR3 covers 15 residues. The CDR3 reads CASSDRRQGLGEAFF. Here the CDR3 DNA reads TGTGCCAGCAGTGATCGAAGACAGGGGTTAGGCGAAGCTTTCTTT.